These 7 T cell receptor beta chains share one sample of origin, sequenced in a study of OX40 agonist ivuxolimab in advanced cancers. Method: immunoSEQ multiplex PCR; TCRdb's copy keeps in-frame clones and lacks some. The profile shows roughly 83,000 clones, about 89% of them singletons. The material was CD4+ or CD8+ T cells sorted from blood, obtained in a trial of the OX40 agonist ivuxolimab. The receptors come from an adult with an advanced solid tumor such as melanoma, head and neck, liver or kidney cancer.

The V and J genes are TRBV28 and TRBJ1-5, with D possibly being TRBD1 (6 bases). Trimming took 6 bases from V and 2 from J, leaving 20 bases between them. Looked up from germline, CDR1 is MDHEN and CDR2 is SYDVKM. This CDR3 region has 17 residues. The CDR3 sequence is CASRPATGFYGNQPQHF. Here the CDR3 DNA reads TGTGCCAGCAGGCCCGCCACAGGGTTTTATGGCAATCAGCCCCAGCATTTT.

The rearrangement uses TRBV7-8 and TRBJ1-5, with D perhaps TRBD1 (5 bases). Germline values: CDR1 SGHVS, CDR2 FQNEAQ. V lost 2 bases, J lost 2 bases, and 13 bases lay in between. The CDR3 is made up of 16 amino acids. CDR3 DNA sequence: TGTGCCAGCAGCTTATGGGGGGGAATTGGCAATCAGCCCCAGCATTTT. Amino acids: CASSLWGGIGNQPQHF. Using reference TRBV7-8 and TRBJ1-5 for the parts outside the CDR3, the full variable domain is GAGVSQSPRYKVAKRGQDVALRCDPISGHVSLFWYQQALGQGPEFLTYFQNEAQLDKSGLPSDRFFAERPEGSVSTLKIQRTQQEDSAVYLCASSLWGGIGNQPQHFGDGTRLSIL.

The chain uses TRBV5-1 and TRBJ1-5; possibly TRBD1 for D (6 bases). Between the trimmed V and J ends, which lost 6 bases and 7 bases, there was a span of 20 bases. The length of the CDR3 is 15 residues. Germline CDR1 is SGHRS and CDR2 is YFSETQ. CDR3 amino acids: CASKSTGGAGQPQHF. The CDR3 nucleotides read TGCGCCAGCAAAAGCACGGGGGGCGCTGGGCAGCCCCAGCATTTT.

To note about this clone: Distinct nucleotide sequences in the sample also encode this CDR3. The rearrangement joins TRBV9 to TRBJ2-2; D is unresolved. The CDR3 sequence is 12 residues long. Trimming shortened V by 5 bases and J by 2 bases, and 4 bases separated the two germline ends. CDR1 is SGDLS and CDR2 is YYNGEE in the germline V gene. The CDR3 sequence is CASSPNTGELFF. CDR3 nucleotide sequence: TGTGCCAGCAGTCCTAACACCGGGGAGCTGTTTTTT.

The chain couples TRBV6-5 to TRBJ2-3, with TRBD1 matching 7 bases. Trimming removed 1 base from V and 2 bases from J; junction bases left unmatched: 6. This CDR3 comprises 16 residues. The germline CDR1 and CDR2 sequences are MNHEY and SVGAGI. The CDR3: CASSYFGTELTDTQYF. CDR3 bases: TGTGCCAGCAGTTACTTTGGGACAGAGCTCACAGATACGCAGTATTTT.

The chain links TRBV4-1 to TRBJ2-1; D gene unclear. Trimming stripped 1 base from V and 7 bases from J, with 11 bases between. CDR1 MGHRA and CDR2 YSYEKL come from the germline V gene. This CDR3 has 14 residues. CDR3 bases: TGCGCCAGCAGCCAAGTGGGAACACGGAATGAGCAGTTCTTC. Translated: CASSQVGTRNEQFF.

This clone was detected only once. The gene calls are TRBV6-5 and TRBJ2-1; D ambiguous. The V and J ends lost 9 bases and 7 bases respectively, with 4 bases between them. Germline CDR1 and CDR2: MNHEY and SVGAGI. This CDR3 is 9 amino acids long. The CDR3 region has the DNA TGTGCCAGATTAAATGAGCAGTTCTTC. This encodes CARLNEQFF.